This T cell receptor beta chain was retrieved from a study of shared clonotypes between healthy human individuals. This clone was observed a few times. Healthy HIV-negative adults with no recent acute infections or vaccinations were recruited as donors. The CDR3 extends over 14 amino acids. The ends were cut back, 1 base at V and 3 bases at J, with 6 bases in the middle. Germline V gene lookup returns CDR1 SGHVS and CDR2 FQNEAQ. Roughly 200 ng DNA, tens of thousands of T cell genomes, went into each sorted-subset replicate PCR. The data were produced by immunoSEQ multiplex PCR, yet TCRdb's version contains in-frame clones alone and is incomplete. This sample has 330,000 or so clones, with around 67% found just once.

The sample consisted of memory CD4+ T cells sorted from blood. Subset defined: CD45RA-negative fraction. The V and J genes are TRBV7-8 and TRBJ2-2; D is undetermined. This clonotype originated in a man between 25 and 39 years old in good health. In nucleotides, the CDR3 is TGTGCCAGCAGCTTAGGCAGGCACACCGGGGAGCTGTTTTTT. This translates into CASSLGRHTGELFF. The whole variable domain, remainder taken from reference TRBV7-8 and TRBJ2-2, is GAGVSQSPRYKVAKRGQDVALRCDPISGHVSLFWYQQALGQGPEFLTYFQNEAQLDKSGLPSDRFFAERPEGSVSTLKIQRTQQEDSAVYLCASSLGRHTGELFFGEGSRLTVL.